This is a list of T cell receptor beta chains from one sample in a study of vaccination and CD4 T cells after COVID-19. TCRdb re-called the PCR reads through MiXCR, storing one row per CDR3 protein. The data contain about 29,000 distinct CDR3 sequences, about half of them seen just once; the ten biggest clones take up about 5%. This material consisted of CD4+ T cells from blood, taken about 7 months after SARS-CoV-2 vaccination. The receptors stem from a human donor who had recovered from COVID-19. CDR3s include the opening cysteine and the closing phenylalanine or tryptophan. Fields, in order: clone size, D gene, J gene, V gene, CDR3 DNA, CDR3 protein. The D gene is left open where the match is weak. Clone sizes are given selectively: once, few, many, or a class where the clone is expanded.

size: .
D: TRBD2
J: TRBJ2-1
V: TRBV28
DNA: TGTGCCAGCAGTTCCTCTCTAGCGGGGCCCTCAGTCTTC
CDR3: CASSSSLAGPSVF

size: .
D: TRBD2
J: TRBJ2-1
V: TRBV24-1
DNA: TGTGCCACCAGTGCCCAGACTAGCGGGGTCTCCTACAATGAGCAGTTCTTC
CDR3: CATSAQTSGVSYNEQFF

size: .
D: .
J: TRBJ2-7
V: TRBV27
DNA: TGTGCCAGCAGTTTCAGGCGGAGATCCTACGAGCAGTACTTC
CDR3: CASSFRRRSYEQYF

size: .
D: TRBD1
J: TRBJ1-6
V: TRBV27
DNA: TGTGCCAGCACCCTTAGAGCTCGGGACAGGGGAAAAGCTTCACCCCTCCACTTT
CDR3: CASTLRARDRGKASPLHF

size: .
D: .
J: TRBJ2-3
V: TRBV24-1
DNA: TGTGCCACCAGGGATCGGCAGGGGCACACAGATACGCAGTATTTT
CDR3: CATRDRQGHTDTQYF

size: .
D: TRBD1
J: TRBJ2-5
V: TRBV24-1
DNA: TGTGCCACCAGTGAAACCCCGGGACAGTCGTACCAAGAGACCCAGTACTTC
CDR3: CATSETPGQSYQETQYF

size: .
D: .
J: TRBJ1-5
V: TRBV5-6
DNA: TGTGCCAGCAGCTTGGGGGGCTGGGGTTGGAGCAATCAGCCCCAGCATTTT
CDR3: CASSLGGWGWSNQPQHF

size: few
D: .
J: TRBJ1-6
V: TRBV7-9
DNA: TGTGCCAGCAGCTTAGATTCACCCCTCCACTTT
CDR3: CASSLDSPLHF

size: few
D: .
J: TRBJ1-5
V: TRBV6-1
DNA: TGTGCCAGCAGTGACGAGGTCAATCAGCCCCAGCATTTT
CDR3: CASSDEVNQPQHF

size: few
D: .
J: TRBJ1-1
V: TRBV7-2
DNA: TGTGCCAGCAGCTTAGACAGGGTAGGCGCTGAAGCTTTCTTT
CDR3: CASSLDRVGAEAFF

size: .
D: TRBD1
J: TRBJ2-5
V: TRBV6-1
DNA: TGTGCCAGCAGTGAAGCGGGGGGACAGGGCCAAGAGACCCAGTACTTC
CDR3: CASSEAGGQGQETQYF

size: .
D: TRBD1
J: TRBJ2-2
V: TRBV20-1
DNA: TGCAGTGCTAGAGACGGAGAGGGGGCTAGGACCGGGGAGCTGTTTTTT
CDR3: CSARDGEGARTGELFF

size: .
D: .
J: TRBJ2-7
V: TRBV28
DNA: TGTGCCAGCAGTTCGGGGGCCCCCTACGAGCAGTACTTC
CDR3: CASSSGAPYEQYF

size: .
D: .
J: TRBJ2-7
V: TRBV27
DNA: TGTGCCAGCGGGAGGTCGAACGAGCAGTACTTC
CDR3: CASGRSNEQYF

size: .
D: TRBD2
J: TRBJ2-7
V: TRBV27
DNA: TGTGCCAGCAGCTCAGTGGCGGCGGGAGACTATCCCAGTTACGAGCAGTACTTC
CDR3: CASSSVAAGDYPSYEQYF

size: .
D: .
J: TRBJ2-7
V: TRBV6-5
DNA: TGTGCCAGCAGTTACTCGATTTCGGGCGAGCAGTACTTC
CDR3: CASSYSISGEQYF

size: .
D: .
J: TRBJ1-2
V: TRBV5-8
DNA: TGTGCCAGCAGCGGTACCCAGGGTGAGGTTGATGGCTACACCTTC
CDR3: CASSGTQGEVDGYTF

size: .
D: TRBD1
J: TRBJ2-3
V: TRBV19
DNA: TGTGCCACCACCCAGGGGGCTGGTGCAGATACGCAGTATTTT
CDR3: CATTQGAGADTQYF

size: .
D: .
J: TRBJ2-1
V: TRBV7-3
DNA: TGTGCCAGCAGCCCCCCGGGGGTGAATGAGCAGTTCTTC
CDR3: CASSPPGVNEQFF

size: once
D: .
J: TRBJ2-3
V: TRBV5-8
DNA: TGTGCCAGCAGCATCCGGGCGGCCTCCGGCACAGATACGCAGTATTTT
CDR3: CASSIRAASGTDTQYF

size: once
D: .
J: TRBJ2-3
V: TRBV21-1
DNA: TGTGCCAGCAGCAGGATAGAAGGGACCACAGATACGCAGTATTTT
CDR3: CASSRIEGTTDTQYF

size: .
D: .
J: TRBJ2-5
V: TRBV19
DNA: TGTGCCAGCAACCAACAGGGTCTTGAGAGAGAGACCCAGTACTTC
CDR3: CASNQQGLERETQYF

size: .
D: .
J: TRBJ2-5
V: TRBV28
DNA: TGTGCCAGCTGTCCGGTCTGGCCCTCCACCCAAGAGACCCAGTACTTC
CDR3: CASCPVWPSTQETQYF

size: .
D: .
J: TRBJ1-2
V: TRBV19
DNA: TGTGCCAGTAGTATTCCGGGGTCTAACTATGGCTACACCTTC
CDR3: CASSIPGSNYGYTF

size: .
D: .
J: TRBJ1-5
V: TRBV20-1
DNA: TGCAGTGCTAGGGGCCAGGGCGGTCAGCCCCAGCATTTT
CDR3: CSARGQGGQPQHF

size: .
D: .
J: TRBJ2-7
V: TRBV6-5
DNA: TGTGCCAGCAGTTACGGTAGCGAGAGCTACGAGCAGTACTTC
CDR3: CASSYGSESYEQYF

size: .
D: .
J: TRBJ2-2
V: TRBV28
DNA: TGTGCCAGCAGTTTTGGTAGCGGTGACACCGGGGAGCTGTTTTTT
CDR3: CASSFGSGDTGELFF

size: .
D: TRBD2
J: TRBJ2-3
V: TRBV20-1
DNA: TGCAGTGCTGGGGGGGACAGCACAGATACGCAGTATTTT
CDR3: CSAGGDSTDTQYF

size: .
D: .
J: TRBJ2-1
V: TRBV6-5
DNA: TGTGCCAGCAGTTACCGGAGCGGTTTATACAATGAGCAGTTCTTC
CDR3: CASSYRSGLYNEQFF

size: .
D: TRBD2
J: TRBJ2-1
V: TRBV11-3
DNA: TGTGCCAGCAGCTCCGCCAGCGGGAGCTCCTACAATGAGCAGTTCTTC
CDR3: CASSSASGSSYNEQFF

size: .
D: .
J: TRBJ2-7
V: TRBV6-5
DNA: TGTGCCAGCAGTTACTCGAGGGACTCCCGAGGTTCGTACTTC
CDR3: CASSYSRDSRGSYF

size: few
D: TRBD1
J: TRBJ1-2
V: TRBV20-1
DNA: TGCAGTGCCCTTAAACTACTCGTGACAGGGGACGACTATGGCTACACCTTC
CDR3: CSALKLLVTGDDYGYTF

size: few
D: TRBD2
J: TRBJ2-1
V: TRBV27
DNA: TGTGCCAGCAAGGCTAGCGGGAACTCCTACAATGAGCAGTTCTTC
CDR3: CASKASGNSYNEQFF

size: .
D: TRBD1
J: TRBJ2-1
V: TRBV6-1
DNA: TGTGCCAGCAGTCGAACGGGACAGCTCAATGAGCAGTTCTTC
CDR3: CASSRTGQLNEQFF

size: .
D: TRBD2
J: TRBJ2-7
V: TRBV15
DNA: TGTGCCACCAGCGTTTCGGCGGGAGTTCACCACGAGCAGTACTTC
CDR3: CATSVSAGVHHEQYF

size: few
D: TRBD2
J: TRBJ2-7
V: TRBV28
DNA: TGTGCCAGCAGTTTCGGGGGACTAGGGGTCTACGAGCAGTACTTC
CDR3: CASSFGGLGVYEQYF

size: .
D: .
J: TRBJ2-7
V: TRBV28
DNA: TGTGCCAGCAGTTTAGTGGGGGACGAGCAGTACTTC
CDR3: CASSLVGDEQYF